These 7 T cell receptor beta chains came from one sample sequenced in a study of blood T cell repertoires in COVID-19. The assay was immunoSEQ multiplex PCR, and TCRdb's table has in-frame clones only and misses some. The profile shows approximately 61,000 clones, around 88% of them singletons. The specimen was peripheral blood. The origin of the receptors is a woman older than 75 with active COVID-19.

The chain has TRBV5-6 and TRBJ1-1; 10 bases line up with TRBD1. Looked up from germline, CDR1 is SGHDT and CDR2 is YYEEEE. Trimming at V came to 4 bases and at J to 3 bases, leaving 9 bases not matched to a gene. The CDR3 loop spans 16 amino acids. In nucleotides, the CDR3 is TGTGCCAGCAGCCTTCGGACAGGGGGGTCGGACACTGAAGCTTTCTTT. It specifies CASSLRTGGSDTEAFF.

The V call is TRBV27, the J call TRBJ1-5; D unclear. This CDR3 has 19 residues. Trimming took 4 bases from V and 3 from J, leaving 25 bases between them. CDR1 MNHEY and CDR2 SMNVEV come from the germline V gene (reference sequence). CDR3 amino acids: CASSSRVDHRLWYNQPQHF. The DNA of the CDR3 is TGTGCCAGCAGTTCGAGGGTCGACCACAGATTATGGTACAATCAGCCCCAGCATTTT.

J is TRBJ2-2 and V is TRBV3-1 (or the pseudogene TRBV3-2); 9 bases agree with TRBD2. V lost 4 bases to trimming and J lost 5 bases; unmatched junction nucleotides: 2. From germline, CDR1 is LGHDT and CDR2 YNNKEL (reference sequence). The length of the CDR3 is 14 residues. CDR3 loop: CASSLLAGTGELFF. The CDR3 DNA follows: TGTGCCAGCAGCCTCCTAGCGGGGACCGGGGAGCTGTTTTTT.

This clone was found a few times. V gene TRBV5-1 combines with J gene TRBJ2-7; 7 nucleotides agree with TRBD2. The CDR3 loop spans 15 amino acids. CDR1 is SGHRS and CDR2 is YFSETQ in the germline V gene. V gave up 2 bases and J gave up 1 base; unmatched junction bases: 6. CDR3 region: CASSFGGTGSYEQYF. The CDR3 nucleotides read TGCGCCAGCAGCTTCGGGGGGACGGGATCCTACGAGCAGTACTTC.

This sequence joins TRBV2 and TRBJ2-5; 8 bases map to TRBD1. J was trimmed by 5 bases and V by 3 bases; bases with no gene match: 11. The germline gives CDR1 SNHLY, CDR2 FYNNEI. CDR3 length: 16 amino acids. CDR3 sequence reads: CASSEIKAGGSETQYF. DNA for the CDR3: TGTGCCAGCAGTGAGATTAAGGCAGGGGGCTCGGAGACCCAGTACTTC.

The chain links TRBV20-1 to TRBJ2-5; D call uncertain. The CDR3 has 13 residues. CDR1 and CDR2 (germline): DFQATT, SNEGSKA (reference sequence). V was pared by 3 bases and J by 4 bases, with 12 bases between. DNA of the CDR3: TGCAGTGCTAGTGACCAGAAGCGAGAGACCCAGTACTTC. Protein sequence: CSASDQKRETQYF.

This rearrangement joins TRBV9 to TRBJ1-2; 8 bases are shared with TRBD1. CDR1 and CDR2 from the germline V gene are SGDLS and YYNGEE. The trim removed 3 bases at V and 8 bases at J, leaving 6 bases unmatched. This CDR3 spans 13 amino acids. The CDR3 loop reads CASSAETGDGYTF. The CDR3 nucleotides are TGTGCCAGCAGCGCAGAGACAGGGGACGGCTACACCTTC.